Below, 28 T cell receptor beta chains from the same sample are listed, as sequenced in a study of CD8 T cells in Susac syndrome. Reverse transcription of roughly 0.5 to 1 ug RNA was carried out with random hexamers. TCRdb re-derived calls from the immunoSEQ multiplex PCR reads in MiXCR, one entry per CDR3 protein. The sample yields roughly 130,000 distinct CDR3 sequences, nearly 95% seen once. Sequencing used CD4+ T cells from PBMCs. These receptors were taken from a human donor in good health.

The V gene is TRBV12-3 or TRBV12-4, the J gene TRBJ1-1; D might be TRBD1 (6 bases). V was trimmed by 5 bases and J by 0 bases, leaving 19 bases between them. This CDR3 is 17 amino acids long. The CDR3 sequence: CASSPLSGQHMNTEAFF. The CDR3 DNA reads TGTGCCAGCAGTCCCCTTTCCGGACAGCACATGAACACTGAAGCTTTCTTT.

This sequence joins TRBV28 and TRBJ1-2, with no clear D. Germline lookup yields CDR1 MDHEN and CDR2 SYDVKM. Trimming took 6 bases from V and 4 from J, leaving 6 bases between them. The CDR3 spans 11 residues. CDR3 sequence: CASRPSYGYTF. CDR3 coding DNA: TGTGCCAGCAGACCATCCTATGGCTACACCTTC.

This clonotype has only a few counts. The rearrangement uses TRBV27 and TRBJ2-1; 9 bases fit TRBD2. The V gene's germline CDR1 is MNHEY and CDR2 SMNVEV (reference sequence). With 5 bases clipped from V and 5 bases from J, the junction kept 7 bases outside the gene matches. This CDR3 has 15 amino acids. CDR3 in DNA: TGTGCCAGCAGTCCCGGGACTAGCCCGAACAATGAGCAGTTCTTC. Amino acids: CASSPGTSPNNEQFF.

The chain combines TRBV18 with TRBJ2-7, with D unresolved. The V and J ends lost 5 bases and 4 bases respectively, with 12 bases between them. CDR3 length: 13 amino acids. Looked up from germline, CDR1 is KGHSH and CDR2 is LQKENI. The CDR3 protein is CASSSARDYEQYF. CDR3 nucleotide sequence: TGTGCCAGCTCATCAGCCAGAGATTACGAGCAGTACTTC. The full variable domain, rest sourced from reference TRBV18 and TRBJ2-7, is NAGVMQNPRHLVRRRGQEARLRCSPMKGHSHVYWYRQLPEEGLKFMVYLQKENIIDESGMPKERFSAEFPKEGPSILRIQQVVRGDSAAYFCASSSARDYEQYFGPGTRLTVT.

V and J are TRBV9 and TRBJ2-2, with 8 positions matching TRBD2. CDR1 and CDR2 from the germline V gene are SGDLS and YYNGEE. The CDR3 has 15 residues. With V trimmed by 4 bases and J by 5 bases, 7 bases remained unmatched. The CDR3 nucleotides are TGTGCCAGCAGCCCAAGCGGGAGCCGAACCGGGGAGCTGTTTTTT. It specifies CASSPSGSRTGELFF. Full variable domain (outside the CDR3, taken from reference TRBV9 and TRBJ2-2): DSGVTQTPKHLITATGQRVTLRCSPRSGDLSVYWYQQSLDQGLQFLIQYYNGEERAKGNILERFSAQQFPDLHSELNLSSLELGDSALYFCASSPSGSRTGELFFGEGSRLTVL.

The CDR3 nucleotides read TGTGCCAGCAGCCAAGGAAAAAGGATAGCGGGAGGGTCCGAGCAGTTCTTC. This encodes CASSQGKRIAGGSEQFF. The rearrangement joins TRBV3-1 to TRBJ2-1, with TRBD2 identical over 11 bases. The germline V gene encodes CDR1 LGHDT and CDR2 YNNKEL (reference sequence). V trimming: 1 base; J trimming: 10 bases; junction bases outside the gene matches: 12. This CDR3 spans 17 amino acids.

The chain employs TRBV9 and TRBJ2-1, with D possibly being TRBD2 (6 bases). V was clipped by 4 bases and J by 4 bases, with 12 bases between them. The CDR3 is 14 amino acids. Germline lookup yields CDR1 SGDLS and CDR2 YYNGEE. Here the CDR3 DNA reads TGTGCCAGCAGCCTAAGCGGGCAGTACAATGAGCAGTTCTTC. This sequence encodes CASSLSGQYNEQFF.

The chain is built from TRBV19 and TRBJ1-2, with D unresolved. Germline V lookup: CDR1 LNHDA, CDR2 SQIVND (reference sequence). V was clipped by 7 bases and J by 5 bases, with 17 bases between them. The CDR3 runs 14 residues. The CDR3 loop reads CASTTGPTLYGYTF. In nucleotides, the CDR3 is TGTGCCAGTACCACGGGCCCTACCCTATATGGCTACACCTTC.

The chain recombines TRBV3-1 with TRBJ2-2; D may be TRBD2 (6 bases). The CDR3 sequence is 14 residues long. Trimming pared 3 bases from V and 7 bases from J, leaving 12 bases between. Germline CDR1 LGHDT, CDR2 YNNKEL (reference sequence). For the CDR3, the DNA is TGTGCCAGCAGCCATCTAGCGAGTCACGGGGAGCTGTTTTTT. Its translation is CASSHLASHGELFF. Using reference TRBV3-1 and TRBJ2-2 for the parts outside the CDR3, the full variable domain is DTAVSQTPKYLVTQMGNDKSIKCEQNLGHDTMYWYKQDSKKFLKIMFSYNNKELIINETVPNRFSPKSPDKAHLNLHINSLELGDSAVYFCASSHLASHGELFFGEGSRLTVL.

The rearrangement links TRBV25-1 to TRBJ2-5; tentative D call: TRBD2 (6 bases). V lost 6 bases, J lost 1 base, and 12 bases lay in between. Looked up from germline, CDR1 is MGHDK and CDR2 is SYGVNS. The CDR3 length is 14 residues. CDR3 amino acids: CASRGLGFQETQYF. In nucleotides, the CDR3 is TGTGCCAGCAGGGGACTGGGGTTCCAAGAGACCCAGTACTTC.

This rearrangement joins TRBV25-1 to TRBJ2-3; the match to TRBD2 covers 13 bases. The CDR3 spans 18 residues. Per the germline V gene, CDR1 is MGHDK and CDR2 is SYGVNS. J was trimmed by 4 bases and V by 1 base; bases with no gene match: 8. The CDR3 sequence: CASSEFRTSGSIADTQYF. The CDR3 DNA sequence: TGTGCCAGCAGTGAATTTCGGACTAGCGGGAGTATCGCAGATACGCAGTATTTT.

V and J are TRBV15 and TRBJ1-1; tentative D call: TRBD1 (5 bases). The CDR3 covers 12 residues. V was clipped by 9 bases and J by 2 bases, with 10 bases between them. Per the germline V gene, CDR1 is LNHNV and CDR2 is YYDKDF (reference sequence). The CDR3, as DNA: TGTGCCACGGGACTCCATAACACTGAAGCTTTCTTT. Translation: CATGLHNTEAFF.

The chain is built from TRBV7-9 and TRBJ2-7; no reliable D call. Germline CDR1 is SEHNR and CDR2 is FQNEAQ (reference sequence). The CDR3 is 12 amino acids. The ends were cut back, 5 bases at V and 3 bases at J, with 8 bases in the middle. CDR3 amino acids: CASSRLDYEQYF. The CDR3 DNA is TGTGCCAGCAGCCGCCTTGACTACGAGCAGTACTTC.

This clonotype was counted once. The J gene is TRBJ2-5, the V gene TRBV12-3 or TRBV12-4; 8 nucleotides align to TRBD2. V lost 3 bases, J lost 5 bases, and 8 bases stayed unmatched. The CDR3 contains 15 residues. Here the CDR3 DNA reads TGTGCCAGCAGTTTGACGCGGGAGGATCATGAGACCCAGTACTTC. Translation: CASSLTREDHETQYF.

The chain recombines TRBV5-6 with TRBJ2-7; 9 nucleotides match TRBD2. The CDR3 extends over 15 amino acids. V trimming: 4 bases; J trimming: 2 bases; junction bases outside the gene matches: 7. CDR1 SGHDT and CDR2 YYEEEE come from the germline V gene. The CDR3 sequence is CASSLMTSGTYEQYF. Written as DNA, the CDR3 is TGTGCCAGCAGCCTAATGACTAGCGGTACCTACGAGCAGTACTTC.

The rearrangement joins TRBV7-8 to TRBJ2-7, with a tentative D call TRBD2 (5 bases). The germline V and J ends were trimmed by 6 bases and 1 base, with 13 bases remaining between them. This CDR3 is 14 amino acids long. CDR1 is SGHVS and CDR2 is FQNEAQ in the germline V gene. For the CDR3, the DNA is TGTGCCAGCAGGAGGGCACCGGGTTCCTACGAGCAGTACTTC. It translates to CASRRAPGSYEQYF.

This sequence joins TRBV5-5 and TRBJ2-7, with 9 bases that match TRBD2. CDR3 length equals 16 residues. Germline V gives CDR1 SGHKS, CDR2 YYEKEE (reference sequence). Trimming took 0 bases from V and 0 from J; bases not matched to a gene: 4. CDR3 sequence reads: CASSLGLAVTSYEQYF. The CDR3 DNA sequence: TGTGCCAGCAGCTTGGGACTAGCGGTTACCTCCTACGAGCAGTACTTC.

The V and J genes are TRBV30 and TRBJ1-1; no clear D. V lost 2 bases and J 6 bases, leaving 13 bases between the germline ends. Germline V gives CDR1 GTSNPN, CDR2 SVGIG (reference sequence). The CDR3 has 13 residues. The CDR3 nucleotides are TGTGCCTGGAGTAGGGTCGGTGCAGCTGAAGCTTTCTTT. As protein: CAWSRVGAAEAFF.

The rearrangement joins TRBV5-6 to TRBJ2-2, with D unresolved. This CDR3 spans 16 amino acids. V lost 1 base and J lost 1, with 11 bases in between. Germline-derived CDR1 and CDR2 are SGHDT and YYEEEE. The CDR3 DNA follows: TGTGCCAGCAGCTTGCGGAATGCTCTGAACACCGGGGAGCTGTTTTTT. Its translation: CASSLRNALNTGELFF.

This chain links TRBV19 with TRBJ2-6; D unclear. This CDR3 is built from 15 residues. Trimming cost V 1 base and J 3 bases, with 7 bases left between them. From germline, CDR1 is LNHDA and CDR2 SQIVND (reference sequence). Here the CDR3 reads CASSIVNGGANVLTF. The CDR3, as DNA: TGTGCCAGTAGTATAGTGAACGGTGGGGCCAACGTCCTGACTTTC.

V and J are TRBV28 and TRBJ2-6; D is possibly TRBD2 (6 bases). CDR3 length equals 15 residues. V was cut by 4 bases and J by 2 bases, with 9 bases left in between. Germline values: CDR1 MDHEN, CDR2 SYDVKM. This chain's CDR3 is CASSSPSAGANVLTF. The CDR3 nucleotides read TGTGCCAGCAGTTCCCCTAGCGCTGGGGCCAACGTCCTGACTTTC.

The chain joins TRBV6-1 to TRBJ2-3; D gene ambiguous. V was shortened by 5 bases and J by 2 bases, with 8 bases between the two germline ends. The CDR3 runs to 13 residues. The germline V gene encodes CDR1 MNHNS and CDR2 SASEGT. The CDR3 spells CASSPTNTDTQYF. In DNA form, the CDR3 reads TGTGCCAGCAGTCCTACGAACACAGATACGCAGTATTTT.

V gene TRBV2 combines with J gene TRBJ2-4; maybe TRBD2 (6 bases). The germline CDR1 and CDR2 sequences are SNHLY and FYNNEI. Trimming left V 5 bases short and J 0 bases short, with 14 bases between. This CDR3 is built from 16 residues. The CDR3 sequence: CASSPFTGVAKNIQYF. The CDR3 coding sequence is TGTGCCAGCAGTCCCTTCACGGGGGTAGCCAAAAACATTCAGTACTTC.

This clonotype was seen just once. CDR3 in amino acids: CSARGTAAGELFF. CDR3 sequence (DNA): TGCAGTGCTAGAGGGACCGCGGCCGGGGAGCTGTTTTTT. The V and J genes are TRBV20-1 and TRBJ2-2; unclear D gene. Germline CDR1 DFQATT, CDR2 SNEGSKA (reference sequence). V shed 1 base and J shed 6 bases, with 9 bases lying between them. This CDR3 spans 13 amino acids.

The chain combines TRBV3-1 with TRBJ2-2, with D hard to call. The CDR3 extends over 16 amino acids. From germline, CDR1 is LGHDT and CDR2 YNNKEL (reference sequence). V lost 3 bases to trimming and J lost 2 bases, with 13 bases between them. CDR3 bases: TGTGCCAGCAGCCAGCAAAGTGGCCCCAACACCGGGGAGCTGTTTTTT. Amino acid sequence: CASSQQSGPNTGELFF.

This chain connects TRBV3-1 to TRBJ2-5; no clear D. Germline CDR1 reads LGHDT; CDR2 reads YNNKEL (reference sequence). The CDR3 extends over 13 amino acids. V was cut by 6 bases and J by 7 bases, with 15 bases left in between. As DNA, the CDR3 is TGTGCCAGCAGGGACGCTAGGGCCAGGACCCAGTACTTC. Translating gives CASRDARARTQYF.

The chain links TRBV2 to TRBJ1-3; D remains unclear. Per the germline V gene, CDR1 is SNHLY and CDR2 is FYNNEI. Trimming stripped 4 bases from V and 1 base from J, with 17 bases between. The CDR3 sequence is 17 residues long. CDR3 sequence reads: CASSARGGPASGNTIYF. For the CDR3, the DNA is TGTGCCAGCAGTGCCCGGGGAGGCCCGGCGTCTGGAAACACCATATATTTT. Using reference TRBV2 and TRBJ1-3 for the parts outside the CDR3, the full variable domain is EPEVTQTPSHQVTQMGQEVILRCVPISNHLYFYWYRQILGQKVEFLVSFYNNEISEKSEIFDDQFSVERPDGSNFTLKIRSTKLEDSAMYFCASSARGGPASGNTIYFGEGSWLTVV.

Turning to this clonotype: An end of the junction does not agree with germline; a read error may underlie this. The chain combines TRBV29-1 with TRBJ2-1; D not certain. The CDR3 is 12 amino acids. Germline CDR1 is SQVTM and CDR2 is ANQGSEA. CDR3 amino acids: CSVEAFAYEQFF. CDR3 nucleotide sequence: TGCAGCGTAGAAGCATTTGCTTATGAGCAGTTCTTC.